A single TCR beta chain is shown here with its context. Its target antigen remains unknown. No much larger clonotype is one base removed from it; base qualities were not supplied. The data are from a study of control samples from healthy donors and cancer patients (dated by TCRdb to 2018 to 2021). The library was prepared using the immunoSEQ multiplex PCR assay. Drawn from immuneACCESS, this table holds only the in-frame rearrangements with V and J called that TCRdb kept. Clones are partly lost; checked studies trace under half to an unresolved V gene and leave the rest unexplained. This sample is represented by roughly 93,000 clones; roughly nine tenths of them were singletons. The ten largest make up about 10% of the sample. Per the germline V gene, SNHLY is the CDR1 and FYNNEI is the CDR2. Counted from cysteine to phenylalanine, this CDR3 has 13 amino acids. This entry keeps only the CDR3 DNA: 39 bases, framed from base 1. The V and J ends are trimmed by 5 bases and 5 bases, leaving 10 bases between them.

The sample comprised PBMCs. The chain was built from TRBV2 and TRBJ1-5; the D gene is unclear. The sequence was obtained from a woman aged 45-65 years with colorectal cancer. The CDR3 corresponds to CASSPYGDQPQHF. The sequence in DNA is TGTGCCAGCAGTCCTTATGGGGATCAGCCCCAGCATTTT.